Sequencing of this T cell receptor (beta chain) was carried out in a study of cytomegalovirus exposure and HLA in healthy donors. Data came from immunoSEQ multiplex PCR; TCRdb stores just in-frame clones and leaves some out. The table shows some 74,000 clones, with 93% occurring only once. General study results and limits: In vitro work confirmed that a few CMV-associated chains recognize CMV antigens. According to reports, the classifier identified cytomegalovirus status with high specificity and sensitivity. Most TCR sequences were uncommon, yet certain public TCRs appeared in many donors. The study labeled fewer than 200 TCR beta chains cytomegalovirus-associated.

As to this clone: Its antigen remains unknown.

Sequencing was carried out using PBMCs. The TCR originated in a woman between 25 and 40 years old in good health and CMV-seronegative.

The CDR3 here is CASSGGTDNSPLHF. CDR3 nucleotide sequence: TGTGCCAGCAGTGGCGGGACAGATAATTCACCCCTCCACTTT. This chain uses TRBV6-1 with TRBJ1-6, with 7 bases lining up with TRBD1. CDR3 size: 14 residues. The V segment lost 4 bases and the J segment 5 bases; nucleotides outside the gene matches: 2. Germline loops: CDR1 MNHNS, CDR2 SASEGT.